This T cell receptor beta chain was captured in a study of shared clonotypes between healthy human individuals. Overall study: The donor group consisted of two women and a few men, aged 18 to 49.

Deep-level running was used for the assay. Every immunoSEQ plate was one replicate of a subset's evenly spread DNA. Clones were sequenced by immunoSEQ multiplex PCR, and TCRdb holds only the in-frame ones, with some missing. The top ten clones hold approximately 12% of a sample with some 530,000 clones, almost 80% of them seen once. The V gene lost 0 bases and the J gene lost 2 bases, with 17 bases spanning the gap. The length of the CDR3 is 17 residues. CDR1 and CDR2 (germline): LGHNA, YSLEER. The sample was PBMCs. This TCR derives from a woman between 40 and 50 years old in good health. Some clones in this sample may be carry-over from other donors' samples. The J gene is TRBJ2-7, the V gene TRBV4-3, with D perhaps TRBD1 or TRBD2 (5 bases each). CDR3 loop: CASSQDTVAGSPYEQYF. DNA for the CDR3: TGCGCCAGCAGCCAAGATACTGTGGCAGGGAGCCCCTACGAGCAGTACTTC.